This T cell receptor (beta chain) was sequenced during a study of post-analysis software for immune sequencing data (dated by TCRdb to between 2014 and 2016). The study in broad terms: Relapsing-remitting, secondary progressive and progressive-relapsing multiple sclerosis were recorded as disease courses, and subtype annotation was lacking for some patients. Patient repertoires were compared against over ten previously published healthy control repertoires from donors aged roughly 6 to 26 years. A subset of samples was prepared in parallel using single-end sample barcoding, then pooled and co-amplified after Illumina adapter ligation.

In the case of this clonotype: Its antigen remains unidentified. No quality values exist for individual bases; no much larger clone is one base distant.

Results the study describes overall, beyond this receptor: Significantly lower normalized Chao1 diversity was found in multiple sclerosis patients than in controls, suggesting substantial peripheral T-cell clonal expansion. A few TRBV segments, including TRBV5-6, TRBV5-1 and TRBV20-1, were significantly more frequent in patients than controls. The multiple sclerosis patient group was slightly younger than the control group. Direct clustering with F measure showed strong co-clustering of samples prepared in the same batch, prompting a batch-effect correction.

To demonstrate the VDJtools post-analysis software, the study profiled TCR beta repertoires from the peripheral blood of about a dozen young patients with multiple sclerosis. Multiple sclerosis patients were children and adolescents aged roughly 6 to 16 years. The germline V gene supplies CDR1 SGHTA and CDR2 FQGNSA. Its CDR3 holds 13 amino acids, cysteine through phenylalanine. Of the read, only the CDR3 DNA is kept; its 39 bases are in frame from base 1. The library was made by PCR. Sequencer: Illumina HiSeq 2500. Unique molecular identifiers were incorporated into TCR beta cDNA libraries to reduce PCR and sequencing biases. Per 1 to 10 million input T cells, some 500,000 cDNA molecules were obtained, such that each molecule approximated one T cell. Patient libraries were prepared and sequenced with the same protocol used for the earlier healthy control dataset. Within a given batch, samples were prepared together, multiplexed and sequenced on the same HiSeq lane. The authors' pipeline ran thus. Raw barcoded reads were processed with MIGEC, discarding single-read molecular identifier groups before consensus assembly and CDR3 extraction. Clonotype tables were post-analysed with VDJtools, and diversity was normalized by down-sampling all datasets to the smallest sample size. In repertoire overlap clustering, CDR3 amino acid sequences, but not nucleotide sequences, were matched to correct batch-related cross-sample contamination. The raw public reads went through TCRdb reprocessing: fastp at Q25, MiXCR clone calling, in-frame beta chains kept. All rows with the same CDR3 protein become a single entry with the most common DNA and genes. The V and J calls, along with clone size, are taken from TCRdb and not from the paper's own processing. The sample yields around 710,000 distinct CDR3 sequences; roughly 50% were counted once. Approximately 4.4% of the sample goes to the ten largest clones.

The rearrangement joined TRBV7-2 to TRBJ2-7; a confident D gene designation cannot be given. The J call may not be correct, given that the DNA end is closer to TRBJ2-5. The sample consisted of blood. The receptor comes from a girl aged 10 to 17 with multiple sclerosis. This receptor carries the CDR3 CASSLGTPETQYF. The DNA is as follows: TGTGCCAGCAGCTTAGGGACGCCAGAGACCCAGTACTTC.